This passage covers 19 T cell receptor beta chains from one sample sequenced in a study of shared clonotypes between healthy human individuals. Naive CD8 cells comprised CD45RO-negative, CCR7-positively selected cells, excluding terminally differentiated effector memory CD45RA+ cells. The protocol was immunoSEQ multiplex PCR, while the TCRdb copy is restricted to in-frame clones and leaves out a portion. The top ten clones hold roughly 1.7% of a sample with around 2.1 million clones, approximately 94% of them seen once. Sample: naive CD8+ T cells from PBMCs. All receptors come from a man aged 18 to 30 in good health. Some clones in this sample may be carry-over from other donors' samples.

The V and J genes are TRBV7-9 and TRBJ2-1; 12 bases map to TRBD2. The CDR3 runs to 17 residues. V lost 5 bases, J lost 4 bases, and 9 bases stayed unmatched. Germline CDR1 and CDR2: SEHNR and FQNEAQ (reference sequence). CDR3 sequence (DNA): TGTGCCAGCAGCCTACCCGGGCTAGCGGGAGGGTACAATGAGCAGTTCTTC. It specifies CASSLPGLAGGYNEQFF.

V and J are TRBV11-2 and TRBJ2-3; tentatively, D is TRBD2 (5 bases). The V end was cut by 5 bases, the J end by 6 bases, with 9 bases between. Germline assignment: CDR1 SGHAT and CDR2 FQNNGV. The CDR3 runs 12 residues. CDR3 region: CASSARGDTQYF. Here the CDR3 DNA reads TGTGCCAGCAGCGCCAGAGGGGATACGCAGTATTTT.

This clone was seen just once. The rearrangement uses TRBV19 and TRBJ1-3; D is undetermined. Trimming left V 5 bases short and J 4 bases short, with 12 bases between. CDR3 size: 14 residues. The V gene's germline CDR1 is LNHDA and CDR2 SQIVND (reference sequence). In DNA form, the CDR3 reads TGTGCCAGTAGTCCACACTCCTCGGGAAACACCATATATTTT. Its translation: CASSPHSSGNTIYF.

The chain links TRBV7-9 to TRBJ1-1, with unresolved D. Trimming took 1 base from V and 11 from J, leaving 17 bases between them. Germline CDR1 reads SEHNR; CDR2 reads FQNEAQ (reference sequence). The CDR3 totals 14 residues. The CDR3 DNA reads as TGTGCCAGCAGCTTAGAAGCAGTCCAACTAAGGGCTTTCTTT. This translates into CASSLEAVQLRAFF.

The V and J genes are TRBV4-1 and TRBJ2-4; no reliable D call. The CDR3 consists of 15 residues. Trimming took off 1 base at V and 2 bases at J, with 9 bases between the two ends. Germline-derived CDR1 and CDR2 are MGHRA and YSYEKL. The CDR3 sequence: CASSQVAFSKNIQYF. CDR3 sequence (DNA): TGCGCCAGCAGCCAAGTAGCTTTTTCCAAAAACATTCAGTACTTC.

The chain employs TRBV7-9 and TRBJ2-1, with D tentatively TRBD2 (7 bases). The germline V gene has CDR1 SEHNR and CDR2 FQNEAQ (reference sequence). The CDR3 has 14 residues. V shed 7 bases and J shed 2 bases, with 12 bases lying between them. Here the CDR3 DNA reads TGTGCCAGCATCGGGGGGCAGACCTACAATGAGCAGTTCTTC. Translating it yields CASIGGQTYNEQFF.

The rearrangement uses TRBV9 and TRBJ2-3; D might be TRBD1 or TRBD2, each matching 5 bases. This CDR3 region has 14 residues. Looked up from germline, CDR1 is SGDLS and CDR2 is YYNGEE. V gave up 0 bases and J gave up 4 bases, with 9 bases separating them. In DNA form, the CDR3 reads TGTGCCAGCAGCGTAGGTGGGGGTCCAGATACGCAGTATTTT. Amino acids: CASSVGGGPDTQYF.

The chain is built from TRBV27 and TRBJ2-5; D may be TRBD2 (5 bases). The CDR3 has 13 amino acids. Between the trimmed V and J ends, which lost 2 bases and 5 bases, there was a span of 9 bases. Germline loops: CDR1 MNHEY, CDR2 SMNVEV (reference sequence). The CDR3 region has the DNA TGTGCCAGCAGTTTAAAGAGGGCGGAGACCCAGTACTTC. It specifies CASSLKRAETQYF.

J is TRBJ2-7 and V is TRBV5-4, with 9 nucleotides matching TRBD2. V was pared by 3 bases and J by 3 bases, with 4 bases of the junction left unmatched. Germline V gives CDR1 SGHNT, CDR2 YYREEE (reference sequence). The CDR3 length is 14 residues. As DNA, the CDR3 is TGTGCCAGCAGCTCCGGGACTAGCAGCTACGAGCAGTACTTC. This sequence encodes CASSSGTSSYEQYF.

CDR3 DNA sequence: TGTGCCAGCAGTGACCTCCTCAACGAGCAGTACTTC. It codes for CASSDLLNEQYF. The chain joins TRBV6-1 to TRBJ2-7; unclear D gene. Trimming took off 3 bases at V and 5 bases at J, with 8 bases between the two ends. This CDR3 has 12 residues. CDR1 and CDR2 from the germline V gene are MNHNS and SASEGT.

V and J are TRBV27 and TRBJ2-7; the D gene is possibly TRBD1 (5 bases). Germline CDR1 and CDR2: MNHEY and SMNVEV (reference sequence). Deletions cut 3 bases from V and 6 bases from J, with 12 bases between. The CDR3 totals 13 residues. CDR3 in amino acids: CASSFQGFGEQYF. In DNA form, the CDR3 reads TGTGCCAGCAGTTTCCAGGGTTTTGGCGAGCAGTACTTC.

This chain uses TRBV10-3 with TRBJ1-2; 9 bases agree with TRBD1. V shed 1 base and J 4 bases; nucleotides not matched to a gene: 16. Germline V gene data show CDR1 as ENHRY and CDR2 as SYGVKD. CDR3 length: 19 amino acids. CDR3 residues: CAISEYRPGTGSGIYGYTF. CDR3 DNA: TGTGCCATCAGTGAGTACCGACCCGGGACAGGGAGCGGTATCTATGGCTACACCTTC.

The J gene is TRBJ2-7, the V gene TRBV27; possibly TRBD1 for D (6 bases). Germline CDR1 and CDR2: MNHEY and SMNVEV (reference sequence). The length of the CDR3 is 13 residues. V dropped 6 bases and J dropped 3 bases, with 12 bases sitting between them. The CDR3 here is CASRPDRDYEQYF. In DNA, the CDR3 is TGTGCCAGCAGACCGGACAGAGACTACGAGCAGTACTTC.

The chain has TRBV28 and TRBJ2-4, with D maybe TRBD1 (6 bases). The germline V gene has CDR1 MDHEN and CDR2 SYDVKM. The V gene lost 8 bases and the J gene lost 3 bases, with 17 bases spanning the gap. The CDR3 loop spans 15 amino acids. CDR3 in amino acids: CASGTQGFDKNIQYF. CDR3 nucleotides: TGTGCCAGCGGTACCCAGGGGTTCGACAAAAACATTCAGTACTTC.

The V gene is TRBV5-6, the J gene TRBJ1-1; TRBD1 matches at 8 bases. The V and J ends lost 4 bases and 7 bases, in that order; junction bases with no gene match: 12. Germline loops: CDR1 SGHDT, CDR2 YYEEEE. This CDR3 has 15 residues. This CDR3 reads CASSQGQELGFEAFF. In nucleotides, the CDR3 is TGTGCCAGCAGCCAGGGACAGGAGCTCGGGTTTGAAGCTTTCTTT.

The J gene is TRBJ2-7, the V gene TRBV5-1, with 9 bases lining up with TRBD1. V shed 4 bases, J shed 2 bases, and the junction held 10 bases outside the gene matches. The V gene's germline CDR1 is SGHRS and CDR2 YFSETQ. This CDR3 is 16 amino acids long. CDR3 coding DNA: TGCGCCAGCAGCCCGAAAGGACAGGGGATTCCCTACGAGCAGTACTTC. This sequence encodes CASSPKGQGIPYEQYF.

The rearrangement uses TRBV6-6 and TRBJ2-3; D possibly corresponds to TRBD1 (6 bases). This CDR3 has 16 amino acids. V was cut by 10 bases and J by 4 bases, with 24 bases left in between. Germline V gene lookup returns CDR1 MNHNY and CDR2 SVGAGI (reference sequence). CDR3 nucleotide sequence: TGTGCCACAGACCGCGCTGGGACACTACGGCCAGATACGCAGTATTTT. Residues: CATDRAGTLRPDTQYF.

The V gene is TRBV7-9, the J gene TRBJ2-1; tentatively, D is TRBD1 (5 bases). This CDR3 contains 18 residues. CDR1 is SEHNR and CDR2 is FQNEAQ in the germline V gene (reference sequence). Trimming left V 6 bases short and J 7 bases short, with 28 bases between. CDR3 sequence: CASRTIVPRGSEVNEQFF. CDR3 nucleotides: TGTGCCAGCAGGACGATAGTCCCAAGGGGTTCAGAAGTAAATGAGCAGTTCTTC.

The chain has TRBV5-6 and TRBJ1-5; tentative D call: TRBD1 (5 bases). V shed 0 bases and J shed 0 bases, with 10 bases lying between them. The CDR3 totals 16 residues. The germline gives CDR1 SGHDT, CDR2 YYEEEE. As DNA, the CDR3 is TGTGCCAGCAGCTTGGGTGGAGGGGTTAGCAATCAGCCCCAGCATTTT. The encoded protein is CASSLGGGVSNQPQHF.